The 3 T cell receptor beta chains given below trace back to one sample, sequenced in a study of blood T cell repertoires in COVID-19. Assay used: immunoSEQ multiplex PCR; TCRdb lists only in-frame clones, some missing. The sample consists of tens of thousands of clones, about four fifths of them appearing once. The sample taken for sequencing was peripheral blood. The receptors derive from a man older than 75 with COVID-19, enrolled during active disease.

The chain uses TRBV18 and TRBJ2-2; 7 bases match TRBD1. The V segment lost 3 bases and the J segment 15 bases; nucleotides outside the gene matches: 13. Germline CDR1 reads KGHSH; CDR2 reads LQKENI. This CDR3 region has 14 residues. In nucleotides, the CDR3 is TGTGCCAGCTCACCTGGGACAGAAGGAGGAAGGGTGTTTTTT. The encoded protein is CASSPGTEGGRVFF.

The CDR3 sequence: CASSQTPSRIGNEQFF. In DNA form, the CDR3 reads TGCGCCAGCAGCCAAACACCTAGCCGAATCGGGAATGAGCAGTTCTTC. The chain has TRBV4-3 and TRBJ2-1, with TRBD2 as a possible D gene (5 bases). The CDR3 loop spans 16 amino acids. The ends were cut back, 2 bases at V and 7 bases at J, with 18 bases in the middle. Per the germline V gene, CDR1 is LGHNA and CDR2 is YSLEER.

V gene TRBV7-2 combines with J gene TRBJ1-5; D is unclear. Germline CDR1 SGHTA, CDR2 FQGNSA. The V and J ends lost 0 bases and 0 bases respectively, with 9 bases between them. The length of the CDR3 is 16 residues. CDR3 bases: TGTGCCAGCAGCTTAGCGTGGGCAGCTAGCAATCAGCCCCAGCATTTT. This translates into CASSLAWAASNQPQHF.